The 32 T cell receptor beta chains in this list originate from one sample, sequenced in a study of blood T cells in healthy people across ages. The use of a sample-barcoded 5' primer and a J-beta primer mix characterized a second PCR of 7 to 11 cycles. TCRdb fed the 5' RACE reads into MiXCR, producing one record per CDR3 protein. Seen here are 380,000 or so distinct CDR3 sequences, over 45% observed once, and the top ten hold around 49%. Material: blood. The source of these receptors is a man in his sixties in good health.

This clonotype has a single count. The CDR3 loop is CSAPDPSTDTQYF. CDR3 DNA: TGCAGTGCTCCCGACCCGAGCACAGATACGCAGTATTTT. V and J are TRBV20-1 and TRBJ2-3; D is unclear. V was trimmed by 5 bases and J by 0 bases, leaving 9 bases between them. Germline-derived CDR1 and CDR2 are DFQATT and SNEGSKA (reference sequence). The CDR3 contains 13 residues.

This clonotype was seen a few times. Here the CDR3 reads CASSLLSSYNEQFF. CDR3 coding DNA: TGTGCCAGCAGCCTCCTGAGCTCCTACAATGAGCAGTTCTTC. V gene TRBV7-3 combines with J gene TRBJ2-1; D remains ambiguous. V was clipped by 5 bases and J by 0 bases, with 8 bases between them. CDR3 length equals 14 residues. From germline, CDR1 is SGHTA and CDR2 FQGTGA.

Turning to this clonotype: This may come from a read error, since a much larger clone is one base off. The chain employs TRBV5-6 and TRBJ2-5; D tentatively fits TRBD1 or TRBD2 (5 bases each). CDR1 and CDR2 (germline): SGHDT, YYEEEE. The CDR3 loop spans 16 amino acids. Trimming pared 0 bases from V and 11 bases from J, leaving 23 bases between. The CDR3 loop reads CASSLDSGRIYNEQYF. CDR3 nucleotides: TGTGCCAGCAGCTTGGATTCGGGACGGATCTACAATGAGCAGTACTTC.

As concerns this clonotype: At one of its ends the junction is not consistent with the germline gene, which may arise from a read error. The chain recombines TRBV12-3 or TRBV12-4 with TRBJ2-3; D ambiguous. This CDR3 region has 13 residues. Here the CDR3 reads CASSSHRADTEYF. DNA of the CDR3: TGTGCCAGCAGCAGCCATAGGGCAGATACGGAGTATTTT.

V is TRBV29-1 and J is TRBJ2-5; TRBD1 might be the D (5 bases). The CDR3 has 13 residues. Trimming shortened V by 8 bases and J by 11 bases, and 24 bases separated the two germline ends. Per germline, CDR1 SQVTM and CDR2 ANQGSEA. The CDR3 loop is CSSFTGAYNEQYF. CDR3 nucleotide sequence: TGCAGCTCCTTCACAGGAGCCTACAATGAGCAGTACTTC.

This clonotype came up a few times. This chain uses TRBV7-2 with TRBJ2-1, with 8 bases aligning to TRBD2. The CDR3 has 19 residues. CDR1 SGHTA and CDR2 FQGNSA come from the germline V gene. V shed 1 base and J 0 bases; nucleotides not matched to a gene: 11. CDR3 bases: TGTGCCAGCAGCTTAGTCCGCCTAGCGGGCAAGCCCTCCTACAATGAGCAGTTCTTC. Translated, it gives CASSLVRLAGKPSYNEQFF. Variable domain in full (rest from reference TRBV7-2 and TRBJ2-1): GAGVSQSPSNKVTEKGKDVELRCDPISGHTALYWYRQSLGQGLEFLIYFQGNSAPDKSGLPSDRFSAERTGGSVSTLTIQRTQQEDSAVYLCASSLVRLAGKPSYNEQFFGPGTRLTVL.

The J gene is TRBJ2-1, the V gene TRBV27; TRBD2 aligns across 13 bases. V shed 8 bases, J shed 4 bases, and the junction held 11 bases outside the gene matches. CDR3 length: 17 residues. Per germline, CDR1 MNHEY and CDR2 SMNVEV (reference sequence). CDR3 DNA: TGTGCCAGCGAGAGAGGACTAGCGGGAGCCGGGTACAATGAGCAGTTCTTC. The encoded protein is CASERGLAGAGYNEQFF.

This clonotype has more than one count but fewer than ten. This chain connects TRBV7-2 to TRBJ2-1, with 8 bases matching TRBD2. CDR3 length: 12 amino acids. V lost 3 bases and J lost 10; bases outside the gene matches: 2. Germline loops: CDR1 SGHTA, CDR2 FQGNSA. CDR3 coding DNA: TGTGCCAGCAGCTTCGGGACTAGAGAGCAGTTCTTC. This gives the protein CASSFGTREQFF. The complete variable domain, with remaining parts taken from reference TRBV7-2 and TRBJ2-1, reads GAGVSQSPSNKVTEKGKDVELRCDPISGHTALYWYRQSLGQGLEFLIYFQGNSAPDKSGLPSDRFSAERTGGSVSTLTIQRTQQEDSAVYLCASSFGTREQFFGPGTRLTVL.

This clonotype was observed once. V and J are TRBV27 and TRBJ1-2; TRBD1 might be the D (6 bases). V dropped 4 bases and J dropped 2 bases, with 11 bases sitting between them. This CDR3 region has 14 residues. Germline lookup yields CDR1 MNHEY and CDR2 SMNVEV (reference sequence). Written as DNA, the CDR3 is TGTGCCAGCAGTTACAGGGCGTCCAACTATGGCTACACCTTC. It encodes CASSYRASNYGYTF.

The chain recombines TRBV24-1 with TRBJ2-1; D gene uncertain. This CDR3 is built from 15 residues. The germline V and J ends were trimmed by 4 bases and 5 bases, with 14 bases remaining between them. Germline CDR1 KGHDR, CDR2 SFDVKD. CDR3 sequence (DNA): TGTGCCACCAGTGAAGGTAATCTTCCTAACAATGAGCAGTTCTTC. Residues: CATSEGNLPNNEQFF.

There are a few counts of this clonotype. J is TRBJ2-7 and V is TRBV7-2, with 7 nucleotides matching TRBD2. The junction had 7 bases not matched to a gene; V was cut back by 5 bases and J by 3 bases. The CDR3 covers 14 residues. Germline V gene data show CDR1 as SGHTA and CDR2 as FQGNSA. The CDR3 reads CASSPPGLFYEQYF. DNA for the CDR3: TGTGCCAGCAGCCCACCGGGACTATTCTACGAGCAGTACTTC.

The CDR3 region has the DNA TGCAGTGCTAGAGATCTCGGACTAGCGGAAGAGACCCAGCATTTT. It translates to CSARDLGLAEETQHF. J is TRBJ1-5 and V is TRBV20-1, with D hard to call. CDR1 and CDR2 from the germline V gene are DFQATT and SNEGSKA (reference sequence). V was pared by 0 bases and J by 11 bases, with 20 bases between. The CDR3 consists of 15 residues.

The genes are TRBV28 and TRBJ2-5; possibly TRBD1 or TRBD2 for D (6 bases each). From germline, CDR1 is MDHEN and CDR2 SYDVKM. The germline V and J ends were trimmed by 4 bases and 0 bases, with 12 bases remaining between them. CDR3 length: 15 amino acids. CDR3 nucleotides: TGTGCCAGCAGTTCCGGGGGCGCGGACCAAGAGACCCAGTACTTC. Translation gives CASSSGGADQETQYF.

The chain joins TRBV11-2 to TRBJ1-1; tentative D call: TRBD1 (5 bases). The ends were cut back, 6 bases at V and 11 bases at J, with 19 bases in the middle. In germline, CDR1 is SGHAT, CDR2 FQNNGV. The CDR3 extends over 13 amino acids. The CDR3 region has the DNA TGTGCCAGCAGGTCTATCCCGGGACTCAAGGCTTTCTTT. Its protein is CASRSIPGLKAFF.

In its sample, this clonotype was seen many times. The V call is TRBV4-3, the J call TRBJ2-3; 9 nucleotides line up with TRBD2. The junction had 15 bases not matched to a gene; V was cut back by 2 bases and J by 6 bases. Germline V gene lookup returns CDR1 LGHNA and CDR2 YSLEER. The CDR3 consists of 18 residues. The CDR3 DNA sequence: TGCGCCAGCAGCCAAAGCCCCGGGACTAGCCTACGGTTGGATACGCAGTATTTT. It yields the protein CASSQSPGTSLRLDTQYF.

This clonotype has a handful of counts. The CDR3, as DNA: TGTGCCAGCAGCTACCAGGACAGCTACGAGCAGTACTTC. It yields the protein CASSYQDSYEQYF. The V gene is TRBV7-2, the J gene TRBJ2-7; a possible D gene is TRBD1 (6 bases). Between the trimmed V and J ends, which lost 4 bases and 3 bases, there was a span of 10 bases. Germline V lookup: CDR1 SGHTA, CDR2 FQGNSA. This CDR3 has 13 amino acids.

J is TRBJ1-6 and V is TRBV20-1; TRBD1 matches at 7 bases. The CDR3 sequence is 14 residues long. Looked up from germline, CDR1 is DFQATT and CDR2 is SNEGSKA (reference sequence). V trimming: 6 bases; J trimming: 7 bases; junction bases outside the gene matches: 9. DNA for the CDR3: TGCAGTGCCGGGACAGTTGGCGGGAATTCACCCCTCCACTTT. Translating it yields CSAGTVGGNSPLHF.

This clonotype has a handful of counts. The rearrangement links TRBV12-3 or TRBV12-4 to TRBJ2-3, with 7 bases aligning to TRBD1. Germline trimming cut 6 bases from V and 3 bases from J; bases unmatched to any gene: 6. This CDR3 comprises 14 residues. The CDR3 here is CASSPQGWTDTQYF. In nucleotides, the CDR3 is TGTGCCAGCAGCCCACAGGGGTGGACAGATACGCAGTATTTT.

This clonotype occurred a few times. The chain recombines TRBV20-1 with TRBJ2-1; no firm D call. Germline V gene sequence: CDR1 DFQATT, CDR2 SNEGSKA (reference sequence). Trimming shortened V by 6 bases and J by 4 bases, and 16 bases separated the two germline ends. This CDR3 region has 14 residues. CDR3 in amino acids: CSAPRPPVYNEQFF. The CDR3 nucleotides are TGCAGTGCCCCGAGGCCCCCTGTATACAATGAGCAGTTCTTC.

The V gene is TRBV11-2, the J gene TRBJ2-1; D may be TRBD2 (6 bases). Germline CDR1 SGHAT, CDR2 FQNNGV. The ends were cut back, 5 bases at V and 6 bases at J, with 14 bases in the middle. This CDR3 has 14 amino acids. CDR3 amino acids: CASSLGLLINEQFF. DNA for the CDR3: TGTGCCAGCAGCCTGGGACTCCTCATCAATGAGCAGTTCTTC. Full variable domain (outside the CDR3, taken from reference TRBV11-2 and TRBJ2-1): EAGVAQSPRYKIIEKRQSVAFWCNPISGHATLYWYQQILGQGPKLLIQFQNNGVVDDSQLPKDRFSAERLKGVDSTLKIQPAKLEDSAVYLCASSLGLLINEQFFGPGTRLTVL.

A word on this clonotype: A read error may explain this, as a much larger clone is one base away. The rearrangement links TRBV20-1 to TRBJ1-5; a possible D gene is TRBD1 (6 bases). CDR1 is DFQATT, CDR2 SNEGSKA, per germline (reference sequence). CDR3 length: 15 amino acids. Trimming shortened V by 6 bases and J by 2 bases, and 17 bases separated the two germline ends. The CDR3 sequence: CSARRGGHGNQPQHF. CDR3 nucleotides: TGCAGTGCACGCCGGGGGGGACACGGCAATCAGCCCCAGCATTTT.

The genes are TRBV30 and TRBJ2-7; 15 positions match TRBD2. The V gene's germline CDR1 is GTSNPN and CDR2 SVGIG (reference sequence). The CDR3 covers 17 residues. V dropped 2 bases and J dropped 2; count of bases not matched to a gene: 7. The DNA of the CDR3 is TGTGCCTGGAGTAGGACTAGCGGGAGGGGTACCCCCTACGAGCAGTACTTC. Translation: CAWSRTSGRGTPYEQYF.

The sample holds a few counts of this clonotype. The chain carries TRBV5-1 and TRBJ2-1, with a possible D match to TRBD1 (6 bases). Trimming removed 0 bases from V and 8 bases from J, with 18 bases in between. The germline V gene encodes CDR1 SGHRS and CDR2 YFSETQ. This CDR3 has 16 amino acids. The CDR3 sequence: CASSLEGGLVFDEQFF. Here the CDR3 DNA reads TGCGCCAGCAGCTTGGAAGGGGGTCTGGTCTTTGATGAGCAGTTCTTC.

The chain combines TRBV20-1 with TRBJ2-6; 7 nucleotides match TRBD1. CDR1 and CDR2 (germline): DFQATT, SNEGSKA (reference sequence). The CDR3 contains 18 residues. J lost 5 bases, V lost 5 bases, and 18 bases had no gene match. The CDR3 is CSAGASGTEPVWANVLTF. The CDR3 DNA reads TGCAGTGCTGGAGCATCCGGGACAGAGCCTGTATGGGCCAACGTCCTGACTTTC.

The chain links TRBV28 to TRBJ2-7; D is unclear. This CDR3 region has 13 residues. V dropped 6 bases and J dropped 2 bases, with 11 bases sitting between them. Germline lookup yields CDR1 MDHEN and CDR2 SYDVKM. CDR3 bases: TGTGCCAGCAGGGTTCGTGGACCCTACGAGCAGTACTTC. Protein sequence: CASRVRGPYEQYF.

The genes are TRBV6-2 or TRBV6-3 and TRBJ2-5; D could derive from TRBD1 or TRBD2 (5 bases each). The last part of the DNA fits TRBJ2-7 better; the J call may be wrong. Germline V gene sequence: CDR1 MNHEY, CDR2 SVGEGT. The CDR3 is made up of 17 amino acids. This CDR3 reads CASSYPGEGTAADEQYF. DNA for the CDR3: TGTGCCAGCAGTTACCCTGGAGAGGGGACGGCCGCTGACGAGCAGTACTTC.

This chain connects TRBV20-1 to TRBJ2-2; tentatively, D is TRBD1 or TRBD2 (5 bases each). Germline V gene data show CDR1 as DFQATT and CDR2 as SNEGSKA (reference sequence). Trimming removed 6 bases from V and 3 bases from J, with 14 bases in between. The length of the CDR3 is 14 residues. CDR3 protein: CSADEGTHTGELFF. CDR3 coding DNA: TGCAGTGCCGATGAGGGGACCCACACCGGGGAGCTGTTTTTT.

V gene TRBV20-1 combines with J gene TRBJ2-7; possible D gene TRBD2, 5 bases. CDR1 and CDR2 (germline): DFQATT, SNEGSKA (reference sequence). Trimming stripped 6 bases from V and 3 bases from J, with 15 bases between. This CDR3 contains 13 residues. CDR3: CSARPRVYYEQYF. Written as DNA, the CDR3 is TGCAGTGCCCGCCCGAGGGTTTACTACGAGCAGTACTTC.

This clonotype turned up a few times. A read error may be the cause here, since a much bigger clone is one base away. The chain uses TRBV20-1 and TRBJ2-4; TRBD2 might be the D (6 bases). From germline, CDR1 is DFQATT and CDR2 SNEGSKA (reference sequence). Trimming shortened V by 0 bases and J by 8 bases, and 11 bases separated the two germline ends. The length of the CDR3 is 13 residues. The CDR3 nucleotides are TGCAGTGCTAGAGAGCGGAGGGAGTACATTCAGTACTTC. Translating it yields CSARERREYIQYF.

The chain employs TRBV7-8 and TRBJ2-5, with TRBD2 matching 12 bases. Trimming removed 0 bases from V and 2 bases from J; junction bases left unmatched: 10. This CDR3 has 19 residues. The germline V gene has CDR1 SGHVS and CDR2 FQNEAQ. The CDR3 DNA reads TGTGCCAGCAGCTTAGCGAGGACTAGCGGGGCCTACAAACAAGAGACCCAGTACTTC. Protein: CASSLARTSGAYKQETQYF.

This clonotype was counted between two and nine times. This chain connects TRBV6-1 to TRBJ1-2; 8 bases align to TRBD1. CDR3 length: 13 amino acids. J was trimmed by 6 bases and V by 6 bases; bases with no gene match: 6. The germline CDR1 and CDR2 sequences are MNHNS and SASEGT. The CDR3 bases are TGTGCCAGCAGCCCCGGACAGGGCCATGGCTACACCTTC. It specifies CASSPGQGHGYTF.

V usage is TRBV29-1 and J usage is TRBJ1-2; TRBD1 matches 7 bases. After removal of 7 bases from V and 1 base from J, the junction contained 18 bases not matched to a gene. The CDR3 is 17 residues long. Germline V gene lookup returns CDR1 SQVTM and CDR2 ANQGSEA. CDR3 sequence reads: CSAYSPGQFGHNYGYTF. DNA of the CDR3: TGCAGCGCATACTCTCCGGGACAGTTTGGTCATAACTATGGCTACACCTTC.